What follows is one T cell receptor beta chain and its context. Its antigen is undetermined. Data came from immunoSEQ multiplex PCR; TCRdb stores just in-frame clones and leaves some out. The sample contains tens of thousands of clones, around nine tenths of which appear only once. Time point defined: cycle 4 day 1 (C4D1), after 6 weeks of nivolumab. All the patients suffered relapse after autologous stem cell transplantation, and brentuximab vedotin exposure differed. This entry comes from a study of PD-1 blockade in classical Hodgkin lymphoma. Overall study context: Patients in the cohort were put on intravenous nivolumab, 3 mg/kg every 2 weeks.

General study results and limits: Lower baseline TCR diversity marked trial partial responders and progressors. Healthy donors reportedly exceeded newly diagnosed patients in baseline TCR diversity.

V lost 3 bases, J lost 10 bases, and 13 bases lay in between. Germline V gene data show CDR1 as MNHEY and CDR2 as SMNVEV (reference sequence). This CDR3 comprises 14 residues. The material sequenced was peripheral blood mononuclear cells (PBMCs), taken before the fourth cycle of nivolumab. This TCR derives from a human donor with classical Hodgkin lymphoma. The chain couples TRBV27 to TRBJ1-6; unclear D gene. In DNA, the CDR3 is TGTGCCAGCAGTTTTAGGGTATTAGAGTCACCCCTCCACTTT. Encoded protein: CASSFRVLESPLHF.